Sequencing of this TCR beta chain was carried out in a study of T cell responses to AZD1222 COVID-19 vaccine. The CDR3 consists of 14 residues. Germline CDR1 is GTSNPN and CDR2 is SVGIG (reference sequence). Trimming shortened V by 1 base and J by 5 bases, and 14 bases separated the two germline ends. As regards this clone: The antigen remains unidentified.

The study's findings and limits: Of the AZD1222 recipients, only 6 or 7 were seropositive at baseline. Without day 14 samples, only post-peak T cell repertoires were studied. Along spike, vaccine-associated CD4 TCRs were found throughout, with dominance at 160-218 and 743-854.

Only in-frame clones appear in the TCRdb table, and some are missing; sequencing was by immunoSEQ multiplex PCR. The data hold more than 150,000 clones, with around 89% observed a single time. This chain connects TRBV30 to TRBJ1-2; perhaps TRBD1 as D (5 bases). This TCR derives from an adult in good health. Material: peripheral blood, obtained on day 0 of AZD1222 vaccination. The CDR3 DNA follows: TGTGCCTGGAGTGGAGGGGCAGGGAAGTATGGCTACACCTTC. It translates to CAWSGGAGKYGYTF.